This T cell receptor (beta chain) derives from a study of cytomegalovirus exposure and HLA in healthy donors. A multiplex PCR was run with 60 Vbeta primers and 13 Jbeta primers. The data were produced by immunoSEQ multiplex PCR, yet TCRdb's version contains in-frame clones alone and is incomplete. Of roughly 160,000 clones in the sample, 75% were seen once. The sequence was collected from a female donor in good health and CMV-seronegative. Sequences were obtained from PBMCs.

In DNA form, the CDR3 reads TGCGCCAGCAGCTTGCCAGCGGGGGGCACAGATACGCAGTATTTT. Amino acids: CASSLPAGGTDTQYF. The rearrangement links TRBV5-1 to TRBJ2-3, with 8 bases fitting TRBD2. CDR1 is SGHRS and CDR2 is YFSETQ in the germline V gene. J was trimmed by 1 base and V by 1 base; bases with no gene match: 2. CDR3 length: 15 amino acids.